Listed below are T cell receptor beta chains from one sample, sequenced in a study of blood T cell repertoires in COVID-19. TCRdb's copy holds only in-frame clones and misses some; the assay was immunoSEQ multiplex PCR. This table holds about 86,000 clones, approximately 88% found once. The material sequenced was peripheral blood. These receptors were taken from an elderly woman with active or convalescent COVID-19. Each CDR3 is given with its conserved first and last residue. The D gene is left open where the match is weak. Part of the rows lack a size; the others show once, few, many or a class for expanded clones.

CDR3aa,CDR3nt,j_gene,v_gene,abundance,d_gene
CASSPYSGGKLFF,TGTGCCAGCAGCCCGTATTCGGGGGGAAAACTGTTTTTT,TRBJ1-4,TRBV6-2/TRBV6-3,-,-
CASSYRRGGVGAFF,TGTGCCAGCAGTTACCGACGTGGGGGGGTCGGAGCTTTCTTT,TRBJ1-1,TRBV6-5,-,-
CASLRQVSNTGELFF,TGTGCCAGCTTGCGACAGGTTAGCAACACCGGGGAGCTGTTTTTT,TRBJ2-2,TRBV7-2,-,-
CAISDMGQSSYNEQFF,TGTGCCATCAGTGATATGGGACAGAGCTCCTACAATGAGCAGTTCTTC,TRBJ2-1,TRBV10-3,-,TRBD1
CAWSGVTSGNTIYF,TGTGCCTGGAGTGGCGTAACCTCTGGAAACACCATATATTTT,TRBJ1-3,TRBV30,-,-
CASSKRAGGNYGYTF,TGTGCCAGCAGTAAAAGGGCAGGGGGGAACTATGGCTACACCTTC,TRBJ1-2,TRBV6-5,once,TRBD1
CASSRQGAGEQFF,TGTGCCAGCAGCCGACAGGGGGCGGGTGAGCAGTTCTTC,TRBJ2-1,TRBV11-3,-,TRBD1
CSGRTGSNTGELFF,TGCAGCGGGCGGACAGGGTCGAACACCGGGGAGCTGTTTTTT,TRBJ2-2,TRBV29-1,-,TRBD1
CASRIQGSWEQYF,TGTGCCAGCAGGATACAGGGTAGTTGGGAGCAGTACTTC,TRBJ2-7,TRBV2,-,-
CASSNQGALDTQYF,TGTGCCAGTAGTAACCAGGGGGCGTTGGATACGCAGTATTTT,TRBJ2-3,TRBV19,-,TRBD1
CAWSLPGSGRPTDTQYF,TGTGCCTGGAGTTTACCCGGTAGCGGGAGGCCCACAGATACGCAGTATTTT,TRBJ2-3,TRBV30,-,TRBD2
CASSSGQGRGEQFF,TGTGCCAGCAGCTCGGGACAGGGGAGGGGAGAGCAGTTCTTC,TRBJ2-1,TRBV11-2,once,TRBD1
CASSEGQFSTDTQYF,TGTGCCAGCAGCGAAGGACAGTTTAGCACAGATACGCAGTATTTT,TRBJ2-3,TRBV9,-,-
CASSPTGTVTEAFF,TGTGCCAGCAGTCCGACAGGGACGGTCACTGAAGCTTTCTTT,TRBJ1-1,TRBV28,-,TRBD1
CASSEPGQGAHEQYF,TGTGCCAGCAGTGAGCCGGGACAGGGGGCTCATGAGCAGTACTTC,TRBJ2-7,TRBV28,-,TRBD1
CASSQRTGGAETQYF,TGTGCCAGCAGCCAACGTACGGGGGGTGCGGAGACCCAGTACTTC,TRBJ2-5,TRBV3-1/TRBV3-2,-,TRBD2